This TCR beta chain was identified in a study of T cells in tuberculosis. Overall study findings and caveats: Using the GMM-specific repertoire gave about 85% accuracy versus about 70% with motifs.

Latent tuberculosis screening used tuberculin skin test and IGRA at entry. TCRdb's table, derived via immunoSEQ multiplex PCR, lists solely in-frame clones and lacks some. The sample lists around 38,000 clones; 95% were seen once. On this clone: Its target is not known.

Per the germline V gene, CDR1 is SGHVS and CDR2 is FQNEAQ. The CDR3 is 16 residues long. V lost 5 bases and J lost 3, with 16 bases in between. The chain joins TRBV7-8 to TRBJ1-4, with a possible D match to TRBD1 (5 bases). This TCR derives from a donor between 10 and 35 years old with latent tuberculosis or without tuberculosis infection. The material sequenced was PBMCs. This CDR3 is CASSPPGRWANEKLFF. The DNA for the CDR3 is TGTGCCAGCAGCCCACCAGGGAGGTGGGCTAATGAAAAACTGTTTTTT.